This T cell receptor beta chain was sequenced for a study of T-cell reconstitution after alpha-beta-depleted transplantation in children. Germline CDR1 and CDR2: DFQATT and SNEGSKA (reference sequence). Between the trimmed V and J ends, which lost 6 bases and 0 bases, there was a span of 11 bases. The CDR3 spans 13 residues. The TCRbeta library incorporated unique molecular identifiers. Via MiXCR, TCRdb re-called the PCR reads, giving one row per CDR3 protein. The sample lists approximately 200,000 distinct CDR3 sequences, roughly 14% occurring once. This specimen was PBMCs from the stem cell graft donor, taken from the stem cell graft. This TCR came from a human donor who donated a stem cell graft to a child with acute lymphoblastic leukemia. The chain is built from TRBV20-1 and TRBJ2-5, with D possibly TRBD1 on 5 matching bases. The CDR3 nucleotides are TGCAGTGCCCCTAGACAGAACCAAGAGACCCAGTACTTC. As protein: CSAPRQNQETQYF.